The T cell receptor beta chain under discussion was sequenced for a study of T cell changes during pregnancy in multiple sclerosis. Produced via immunoSEQ multiplex PCR; TCRdb's table is partial and in-frame only. The sample includes around 84,000 clones, 90% to 95% of them seen just once. The CDR3 loop spans 16 amino acids. Trimming cost V 3 bases and J 2 bases, with 17 bases left between them. Looked up from germline, CDR1 is KGHSH and CDR2 is LQKENI. Only one count was recorded for this clone. The sequence came from a female donor in good health, enrolled as a control in a pregnancy study. The chain recombines TRBV18 with TRBJ2-7; D perhaps matches TRBD2 (6 bases). The input for sequencing was peripheral blood, taken in the second trimester of pregnancy. DNA for the CDR3: TGTGCCAGCTCACCGTTTCCGCGGGATGGGGCCTACGAGCAGTACTTC. It specifies CASSPFPRDGAYEQYF.